The 19 T cell receptor beta chains below all came from one sample that was sequenced in a study of blood T cell repertoires in COVID-19. Some clones are missing from TCRdb's copy, which holds only in-frame ones; the method was immunoSEQ multiplex PCR. The sample lists around 380,000 clones, roughly four fifths occurring once. The source material was peripheral blood. These receptors were obtained from a human donor with acute or convalescent COVID-19. The donor label of this sample is uncertain.

The chain is built from TRBV5-1 and TRBJ2-2; 7 bases align to TRBD2. The V segment lost 0 bases and the J segment 4 bases; nucleotides outside the gene matches: 6. In germline, CDR1 is SGHRS, CDR2 YFSETQ. This CDR3 is 16 amino acids long. Here the CDR3 reads CASSLESGITTGELFF. CDR3 DNA: TGCGCCAGCAGCTTGGAGAGCGGGATAACCACCGGGGAGCTGTTTTTT.

The rearrangement links TRBV20-1 to TRBJ2-4; tentatively, D is TRBD2 (6 bases). The germline CDR1 and CDR2 sequences are DFQATT and SNEGSKA (reference sequence). This CDR3 spans 15 amino acids. V dropped 3 bases and J dropped 0 bases, with 12 bases sitting between them. CDR3 amino acids: CSASRLARAKNIQYF. Written as DNA, the CDR3 is TGCAGTGCTAGTCGGCTAGCGCGAGCCAAAAACATTCAGTACTTC.

The chain joins TRBV29-1 to TRBJ2-7, with D possibly matching TRBD1 (6 bases). V was trimmed by 1 base and J by 7 bases, leaving 14 bases between them. Germline CDR1 SQVTM, CDR2 ANQGSEA. This CDR3 spans 13 amino acids. DNA of the CDR3: TGCAGCGTTGAAGGGGACAACGTCCTGGAGCAGTACTTC. Amino acids: CSVEGDNVLEQYF.

V usage is TRBV30 and J usage is TRBJ1-3; no definite D call. The CDR3 is 15 residues long. In germline, CDR1 is GTSNPN, CDR2 SVGIG (reference sequence). Trimming took off 2 bases at V and 0 bases at J, with 11 bases between the two ends. The CDR3 region is CAWSPQVLSGNTIYF. DNA of the CDR3: TGTGCCTGGAGTCCTCAGGTCCTCTCTGGAAACACCATATATTTT.

The CDR3 region is CASSLRGSGGNTIYF. Written as DNA, the CDR3 is TGTGCCAGCAGCTTGAGAGGTTCGGGAGGAAACACCATATATTTT. The chain is built from TRBV7-2 and TRBJ1-3; no reliable D call. The germline V and J ends were trimmed by 3 bases and 4 bases, with 13 bases remaining between them. Germline assignment: CDR1 SGHTA and CDR2 FQGNSA. The CDR3 extends over 15 amino acids.

V and J are TRBV5-6 and TRBJ1-1; 7 positions agree with TRBD1. The germline V gene encodes CDR1 SGHDT and CDR2 YYEEEE. This CDR3 is built from 13 residues. Unmatched junction bases numbered 4, after V lost 5 bases and J lost 3 bases. The CDR3 bases are TGTGCCAGCAGTACAGGGGTGGACACTGAAGCTTTCTTT. As protein: CASSTGVDTEAFF.

V and J are TRBV3-1 (or the pseudogene TRBV3-2) and TRBJ1-1; possibly TRBD1 for D (6 bases). The germline CDR1 and CDR2 sequences are LGHDT and YNNKEL (reference sequence). The V end lost 2 bases, the J end lost 2 bases, and 15 bases lay between the germline ends. The CDR3 has 16 amino acids. The CDR3 is CASSQNLHRANTEAFF. In DNA, the CDR3 is TGTGCCAGCAGCCAAAACCTCCACAGGGCTAACACTGAAGCTTTCTTT.

This chain uses TRBV5-1 with TRBJ1-4, with D hard to call. Deletions cut 0 bases from V and 5 bases from J, with 8 bases between. CDR1 and CDR2 from the germline V gene are SGHRS and YFSETQ. This CDR3 region has 14 residues. CDR3 in DNA: TGCGCCAGCAGCTTGGGGCAAACAAATGAAAAACTGTTTTTT. Translated: CASSLGQTNEKLFF.

CDR3 residues: CASSAQISLEAFF. As DNA, the CDR3 is TGTGCCAGCAGTGCCCAGATTTCGCTTGAAGCTTTCTTT. V gene TRBV12-3 or TRBV12-4 combines with J gene TRBJ1-1; D ambiguous. V lost 5 bases and J 7 bases, leaving 14 bases between the germline ends. There are 13 residues in the CDR3.

This rearrangement joins TRBV18 to TRBJ1-6; 9 nucleotides line up with TRBD1. This CDR3 spans 14 amino acids. The junction had 1 base not matched to a gene; V was cut back by 2 bases and J by 8 bases. The V gene's germline CDR1 is KGHSH and CDR2 LQKENI. CDR3 in DNA: TGTGCCAGCTCACCATGGGACAGGGATTCACCCCTCCACTTT. It encodes CASSPWDRDSPLHF.

The CDR3: CSASSGTSGNEQFF. The CDR3 DNA sequence: TGCAGTGCTAGTTCGGGGACTAGCGGTAATGAGCAGTTCTTC. This sequence joins TRBV20-1 and TRBJ2-1; 11 nucleotides match TRBD2. Trimming at V came to 3 bases and at J to 7 bases, leaving 5 bases not matched to a gene. The CDR3 loop spans 14 amino acids. Germline V gene sequence: CDR1 DFQATT, CDR2 SNEGSKA (reference sequence).

This clone came up a few times. The junction does not match germline at one end; this may be a read error. The chain recombines TRBV12-3 or TRBV12-4 with TRBJ1-4; tentative D call: TRBD1 (6 bases). The CDR3 runs to 13 residues. CDR3: CASSQHFRTAFTF. The CDR3 DNA reads as TGTGCCAGCAGTCAACACTTCAGGACAGCCTTCACCTTT.

This rearrangement joins TRBV6-5 to TRBJ1-6; D is undetermined. Trimming stripped 6 bases from V and 7 bases from J, with 10 bases between. This CDR3 region has 13 residues. The germline CDR1 and CDR2 sequences are MNHEY and SVGAGI. The CDR3 DNA reads as TGTGCCAGCAGCCAGAATGAAAATTCACCCCTCCACTTT. Amino acid sequence: CASSQNENSPLHF.

The V call is TRBV19, the J call TRBJ2-2, with 9 positions matching TRBD2. Trimming removed 6 bases from V and 5 bases from J; junction bases left unmatched: 4. Per germline, CDR1 LNHDA and CDR2 SQIVND (reference sequence). The CDR3 has 14 residues. The CDR3 DNA follows: TGTGCCAGTAGCGGTAGCGGGAGTACCGGGGAGCTGTTTTTT. It yields the protein CASSGSGSTGELFF. The full variable domain, its missing parts supplied by reference TRBV19 and TRBJ2-2, is DGGITQSPKYLFRKEGQNVTLSCEQNLNHDAMYWYRQDPGQGLRLIYYSQIVNDFQKGDIAEGYSVSREKKESFPLTVTSAQKNPTAFYLCASSGSGSTGELFFGEGSRLTVL.

The chain recombines TRBV6-1 with TRBJ1-6; tentative D call: TRBD1 (5 bases). The germline CDR1 and CDR2 sequences are MNHNS and SASEGT. Trimming shortened V by 3 bases and J by 0 bases, and 15 bases separated the two germline ends. The CDR3 is 18 residues long. The CDR3 nucleotides read TGTGCCAGCAGTGAGACCCAGGGTCTCCCCTCCTATAATTCACCCCTCCACTTT. Protein product: CASSETQGLPSYNSPLHF.

The V call is TRBV18, the J call TRBJ2-7; 9 bases map to TRBD1. The CDR3 length is 15 residues. Germline-derived CDR1 and CDR2 are KGHSH and LQKENI. V lost 4 bases to trimming and J lost 2 bases; unmatched junction nucleotides: 6. CDR3 nucleotide sequence: TGTGCCAGCTCACATACAGGGGGCAACACCTACGAGCAGTACTTC. It codes for CASSHTGGNTYEQYF. Full variable domain (missing parts from reference TRBV18 and TRBJ2-7): NAGVMQNPRHLVRRRGQEARLRCSPMKGHSHVYWYRQLPEEGLKFMVYLQKENIIDESGMPKERFSAEFPKEGPSILRIQQVVRGDSAAYFCASSHTGGNTYEQYFGPGTRLTVT.

The sample holds a few counts of this clone. The chain employs TRBV5-4 and TRBJ1-1, with 7 bases lining up with TRBD1. Per germline, CDR1 SGHNT and CDR2 YYREEE (reference sequence). CDR3 length: 16 residues. The V segment lost 2 bases and the J segment 0 bases; nucleotides outside the gene matches: 7. The CDR3 spells CASSFQGQIMNTEAFF. The CDR3 DNA reads as TGTGCCAGCAGCTTCCAGGGACAGATCATGAACACTGAAGCTTTCTTT. The full variable domain, in which reference TRBV5-4 and TRBJ1-1 provide the parts outside the CDR3, is ETGVTQSPTHLIKTRGQQVTLRCSSQSGHNTVSWYQQALGQGPQFIFQYYREEENGRGNFPPRFSGLQFPNYSSELNVNALELDDSALYLCASSFQGQIMNTEAFFGQGTRLTVV.

The V and J genes are TRBV4-1 and TRBJ2-7; TRBD2 is a possible D gene (6 bases). Trimming shortened V by 4 bases and J by 3 bases, and 19 bases separated the two germline ends. The length of the CDR3 is 16 residues. Germline CDR1 and CDR2: MGHRA and YSYEKL. The CDR3 DNA reads as TGCGCCAGCAGCCCGAACGCGGGGCTAGGGATCTACGAGCAGTACTTC. Encoded protein: CASSPNAGLGIYEQYF.

CDR3 sequence reads: CASSLTSTSRATHNEQFF. The CDR3 DNA is TGTGCCAGCAGCCTGACCTCGACTAGCAGAGCTACTCACAATGAGCAGTTCTTC. The rearrangement links TRBV4-2 to TRBJ2-1, with TRBD2 identical over 7 bases. With V trimmed by 4 bases and J by 5 bases, 17 bases remained unmatched. The germline V gene has CDR1 LGHNA and CDR2 YNFKEQ. The CDR3 is 18 amino acids.